This TCR beta chain was sequenced for a study of blood T cell repertoires in COVID-19 (dated by TCRdb to 2020 to 2022). About the investigation overall: The collaborator samples originated in the United States, Italy and Spain and spanned the acute and convalescent phases of COVID-19. The prospective study material was composed of cDNA or gDNA derived from T cells, B-cell-depleted T cells, or PBMCs. Subjects who had been exposed to COVID-19, were actively infected with it, or had recovered from it provided the deeply sampled blood TCRbeta repertoires that made up the dataset. A freely available public database, intended as a resource for researchers studying the immune response to SARS-CoV-2, is where the repertoires were released. Samples were obtained from the ongoing ImmuneRACE study (first 160 participants) and from 1,254 subjects provided by 6 global collaborators. A de-identified subject ID, COVID-19 status, age in years and sex were almost always included in the sample metadata. HLA class I and class II types, where available, came from metadata supplied by the sample provider rather than from assay-based typing.

Participants in the prospective study were aged roughly 18 to 100 years, lived in 24 United States geographic areas, and enrolled through a virtual design. Cohort assignment in the prospective study relied on participant-reported clinical history from a screening survey and a study questionnaire. Exposed participants had been in contact with someone with a PCR-confirmed or clinician-diagnosed COVID-19 case within 2 weeks of study entry. Mobile phlebotomists in the prospective study collected whole blood, serum and a nasopharyngeal or oropharyngeal swab from every participant. Over a roughly 2-month period, participants in the prospective study had the option of providing additional blood draws and questionnaires. Before DNA extraction, prospective study blood samples were shipped either frozen or at room temperature. TCRbeta CDR3 regions were amplified from genomic DNA using the immunoSEQ Assay, a bias-controlled multiplex PCR. The paper's data handling went like this. The number of nucleated cells in each sample was estimated by amplification of reference gene primers within the assay. To quantify the absolute abundance of each unique TCRbeta CDR3 rearrangement, sequence reads were collapsed and filtered. For each sample, productive Simpson clonality was calculated as the square root of Simpson's diversity index across productive rearrangements. The immuneACCESS repertoire file appears here via TCRdb, limited to in-frame rearrangements. These files lack a portion of the clones; in checked studies, under half of the deficit traces to unresolved V genes, and the cause of the others is not known. The DNA gave D and trimming, while V, J and clone size come from that table. This sample has 250,000 to 300,000 clones in its table, and 70% to 90% of those were observed once. The biggest ten clones account for roughly 6.7% of the sample.

Beyond this particular receptor, the publication reports: How much clinical and demographic metadata was included differed by source and by participant, and the metadata was provided uncurated.

Details on this clone: Its antigen is unknown. No base qualities exist here, and no much larger clone lies one base off it.

The TCR originated in a woman aged 50 to 65 who had been exposed to COVID-19. Specimen: PBMCs or T cells enriched from blood (not recorded which).

The DNA reads TGTGCCAGCAGTGAAGTACAAGGGGACACTGAAGCTTTCTTT. This codes for CASSEVQGDTEAFF. The chain uses TRBV2 and TRBJ1-1, and TRBD1 may be the D gene, going by 5 matching bases. Reading the germline V gene gives CDR1 SNHLY and CDR2 FYNNEI. V is reduced by 1 base and J by 3 bases, leaving a spacing of 9 bases between them. Its CDR3 holds 14 amino acids, cysteine through phenylalanine. Only the CDR3 part of the read is kept: 42 bases, read in frame from the first base.